This T cell receptor (beta chain) was documented in a study of early T cells in non-severe SARS-CoV-2 infection. CDR1 and CDR2 from the germline V gene are SEHNR and FQNEAQ (reference sequence). This CDR3 comprises 12 residues. V lost 8 bases and J lost 7, with 15 bases in between. General study results and limits: In VDJdb matching, anti-spike CD8 responses were favored while private and CD4 specificities went missing.

This clonotype was observed many times. Its antigen remains unknown. cDNA molecules, individually, were tagged with unique molecular identifiers. A single record per CDR3 protein comes from TCRdb applying MiXCR to the 5' RACE reads. The sample has approximately 52,000 distinct CDR3 sequences; 7% to 9% are singletons. The chain carries TRBV7-9 and TRBJ2-7, with a possible D match to TRBD2 (6 bases). The sequenced sample consisted of whole blood. The clonotype comes from an adult who was a healthcare worker with PCR-confirmed SARS-CoV-2 infection or an uninfected control (not recorded which). This chain's CDR3 is CASRQREWEQYF. The CDR3 DNA reads as TGTGCCAGCCGCCAACGGGAGTGGGAGCAGTACTTC. The variable domain in full, completed from reference TRBV7-9 and TRBJ2-7, reads DTGVSQNPRHKITKRGQNVTFRCDPISEHNRLYWYRQTLGQGPEFLTYFQNEAQLEKSRLLSDRFSAERPKGSFSTLEIQRTEQGDSAMYLCASRQREWEQYFGPGTRLTVT.